This T cell receptor (beta chain) was recorded in a study of shared clonotypes between healthy human individuals. Overall study findings and caveats: Non-shared clonotypes displayed generation probabilities falling below those of clonotypes present in all four donors.

V dropped 4 bases and J dropped 8 bases, with 8 bases sitting between them. Germline lookup yields CDR1 MGHDK and CDR2 SYGVNS. The CDR3 runs 11 residues. Terminally differentiated effector memory CD45RA+ cells were left out of the naive CD8 fraction, which was CD45RO-negative and positively selected for CCR7. Donation came from healthy HIV-negative adults that had no recent acute infections or vaccinations. In regard to this clone: The antigen remains unidentified.

Only in-frame clones appear in the TCRdb table, and some are missing; sequencing was by immunoSEQ multiplex PCR. The sample yields about 2 million clones, approximately 94% seen once. Sequenced input: naive CD8+ T cells sorted from blood. This clonotype was obtained from a man aged 18 to 35 in good health. This chain connects TRBV25-1 to TRBJ1-1, with TRBD1 as a possible D gene (5 bases). The CDR3 coding sequence is TGTGCCAGCAGTGGGGGGGGAGAAGCTTTCTTT. Translating it yields CASSGGGEAFF.